Listed here are 20 T cell receptor beta chains from one sample, sequenced in a study of cytomegalovirus exposure and HLA in healthy donors. The PCR ran on 60 Vbeta and 13 Jbeta primers. The table came from immunoSEQ multiplex PCR; TCRdb's copy has only in-frame clones and leaves some out. The sample shows some 150,000 clones, 80% of them seen only once. Input material: PBMCs. The receptors were gathered from a woman aged 45-65 years in good health and CMV-seropositive.

J is TRBJ2-7 and V is TRBV12-2; whether TRBD2, the table's D call, matches the DNA was not checked. TRBV12-2 is a documented pseudogene. The CDR3 loop spans 12 amino acids. The DNA of the CDR3 is TGTGCAAGTCGCTTCCCGGGTACCGAGCAGTACTTC. Translating it yields CASRFPGTEQYF.

The CDR3 sequence: CASSLVPGTGEETQYF. For the CDR3, the DNA is TGTGCCAGCAGCTTGGTTCCGGGGACAGGGGAGGAGACCCAGTACTTC. The chain employs TRBV5-6 and TRBJ2-5; 10 bases fit TRBD1. CDR3 length: 16 residues. The trim removed 0 bases at V and 5 bases at J, leaving 7 bases unmatched. Looked up from germline, CDR1 is SGHDT and CDR2 is YYEEEE. Full variable domain (remainder filled in from reference TRBV5-6 and TRBJ2-5): DAGVTQSPTHLIKTRGQQVTLRCSPKSGHDTVSWYQQALGQGPQFIFQYYEEEERQRGNFPDRFSGHQFPNYSSELNVNALLLGDSALYLCASSLVPGTGEETQYFGPGTRLLVL.

This clone was seen once. The chain links TRBV13 to TRBJ2-1, with 11 bases fitting TRBD1. CDR3 length: 15 amino acids. V lost 5 bases to trimming and J lost 8 bases; unmatched junction nucleotides: 8. Per germline, CDR1 PRHDT and CDR2 FYEKMQ (reference sequence). CDR3 sequence (DNA): TGTGCCAGCAGCCTCAAGGACAGGGGGCGCGATGAGCAGTTCTTC. Encoded protein: CASSLKDRGRDEQFF.

The chain is built from TRBV7-9 and TRBJ1-1; maybe TRBD1 (5 bases). Germline V gives CDR1 SEHNR, CDR2 FQNEAQ (reference sequence). V was trimmed by 1 base and J by 11 bases, leaving 23 bases between them. The CDR3 is 16 amino acids. The CDR3 region has the DNA TGTGCCAGCAGCTTAGAAGGCTCAGCCGGCGGGGGAAGGGCTTTCTTT. It encodes CASSLEGSAGGGRAFF.

The J gene is TRBJ1-2, the V gene TRBV5-1; TRBD1 aligns across 11 bases. The CDR3 is 15 residues long. Trimming at V came to 0 bases and at J to 6 bases, leaving 4 bases not matched to a gene. The germline CDR1 and CDR2 sequences are SGHRS and YFSETQ. In DNA, the CDR3 is TGCGCCAGCAGCTTGGGGGACAGGGGGAGGAATGGCTACACCTTC. It encodes CASSLGDRGRNGYTF.

This CDR3 reads CASSRTGGWAQGYTF. DNA for the CDR3: TGTGCCAGCAGTCGAACAGGGGGTTGGGCTCAAGGCTACACCTTC. The chain links TRBV27 to TRBJ1-2; TRBD1 agrees at 8 bases. With V trimmed by 5 bases and J by 8 bases, 13 bases remained unmatched. Germline V CDR1 and CDR2: MNHEY, SMNVEV (reference sequence). CDR3 length: 15 residues.

This clone was picked up one time. The junction differs from germline at one of its ends, possibly a read error. J is TRBJ2-3 and V is TRBV7-7; D is undetermined. CDR1 is SSHAT, CDR2 FNYEAQ, per germline (reference sequence). The CDR3 sequence is 14 residues long. The CDR3 sequence: CASSLGLSTDTQYF. In nucleotides, the CDR3 is TGTGCTAGCAGCTTGGGCCTTAGCACAGATACGCAGTATTTT. Using reference TRBV7-7 and TRBJ2-3 for the parts outside the CDR3, the full variable domain is GAGVSQSPRYKVTKRGQDVTLRCDPISSHATLYWYQQALGQGPEFLTYFNYEAQPDKSGLPSDRFSAERPEGSISTLTIQRTEQRDSAMYRCASSLGLSTDTQYFGPGTRLTVL.

As regards this clone: The germline gene is not matched at one end of the junction; a read error may be the cause. V usage is TRBV7-9 and J usage is TRBJ1-1; 9 nucleotides agree with TRBD1. Germline V lookup: CDR1 SEHNR, CDR2 FQNEAQ (reference sequence). The CDR3 is 16 amino acids. For the CDR3, the DNA is TGTTCCAGCAGCTGGGACAGGGTACCAATCTACACTGAAGCTTTCTTT. As protein: CSSSWDRVPIYTEAFF.

V and J are TRBV29-1 and TRBJ2-2, with TRBD2 matching over 8 bases. The length of the CDR3 is 13 residues. Trimming removed 6 bases from V and 4 bases from J; junction bases left unmatched: 4. Germline values: CDR1 SQVTM, CDR2 ANQGSEA. In nucleotides, the CDR3 is TGCAGCGTCAGGGCGGGGGGCACCGGGGAGCTGTTTTTT. Amino acid sequence: CSVRAGGTGELFF.

This clone was picked up one time. The junction departs from germline at one end; a sequencing error may be responsible. This sequence joins TRBV30 and TRBJ2-5; TRBD2 is a possible D gene (7 bases). Germline-derived CDR1 and CDR2 are GTSNPN and SVGIG (reference sequence). CDR3 length equals 15 residues. This chain's CDR3 is CAWSDGGASVEAQYF. CDR3 DNA sequence: TGTGCCTGGAGTGATGGGGGGGCGTCGGTAGAGGCCCAGTACTTC. The full variable domain, its missing parts supplied by reference TRBV30 and TRBJ2-5, is SQTIHQWPATLVQPVGSPLSLECTVEGTSNPNLYWYRQAAGRGLQLLFYSVGIGQISSEVPQNLSASRPQDRQFILSSKKLLLSDSGFYLCAWSDGGASVEAQYFGPGTRLLVL.

The chain uses TRBV5-6 and TRBJ1-3; TRBD1 agrees at 7 bases. With V trimmed by 6 bases and J by 4 bases, 7 bases remained unmatched. The CDR3 consists of 14 residues. Germline V gene sequence: CDR1 SGHDT, CDR2 YYEEEE. CDR3 protein: CASIRTGWGNTIYF. The CDR3, as DNA: TGTGCCAGCATCCGGACAGGATGGGGAAACACCATATATTTT.

Only a few counts were recorded for this clone. The genes are TRBV6-1 and TRBJ1-6, with 8 bases fitting TRBD1. The CDR3 is 14 residues long. J lost 9 bases, V lost 7 bases, and 8 bases had no gene match. Germline V gene data show CDR1 as MNHNS and CDR2 as SASEGT. CDR3 amino acids: CASMPGQDFSPLHF. DNA for the CDR3: TGTGCCAGCATGCCGGGACAGGATTTTTCACCCCTCCACTTT.

The rearrangement uses TRBV4-3 and TRBJ2-3; 9 bases agree with TRBD2. The germline CDR1 and CDR2 sequences are LGHNA and YSLEER. Unmatched junction bases numbered 9, after V lost 2 bases and J lost 3 bases. CDR3 length: 17 amino acids. The CDR3 is CASSQRAGLAVTDTQYF. The CDR3 DNA follows: TGCGCCAGCAGCCAACGGGCGGGACTAGCCGTGACAGATACGCAGTATTTT.

The CDR3 loop is CASIPSGGESEQFF. Here the CDR3 DNA reads TGTGCCAGCATCCCAAGCGGGGGGGAAAGTGAGCAGTTCTTC. The rearrangement links TRBV6-1 to TRBJ2-1; TRBD2 matches at 10 bases. V shed 7 bases and J 9 bases; nucleotides not matched to a gene: 9. The CDR3 loop spans 14 amino acids. CDR1 is MNHNS and CDR2 is SASEGT in the germline V gene.

The chain joins TRBV4-2 to TRBJ1-5; D not certain. CDR3 length equals 15 residues. Germline V gives CDR1 LGHNA, CDR2 YNFKEQ. The V end lost 0 bases, the J end lost 3 bases, and 9 bases lay between the germline ends. Here the CDR3 DNA reads TGTGCCAGCAGCCAAGACCCCAGGTACAATCAGCCCCAGCATTTT. Protein: CASSQDPRYNQPQHF.

This chain uses TRBV7-9 with TRBJ1-1; D is perhaps TRBD1 (5 bases). The germline V gene encodes CDR1 SEHNR and CDR2 FQNEAQ (reference sequence). The CDR3 loop spans 14 amino acids. Trimming stripped 0 bases from V and 4 bases from J, with 9 bases between. CDR3 DNA: TGTGCCAGCAGCTTAGCGGCAGGGTTCACTGAAGCTTTCTTT. Translating it yields CASSLAAGFTEAFF.

The chain is built from TRBV7-6 and TRBJ2-7, with no clear D. The V gene lost 2 bases and the J gene lost 3 bases, with 5 bases spanning the gap. The CDR3 contains 12 residues. Germline values: CDR1 SGHVS, CDR2 FNYEAQ. The CDR3 DNA is TGTGCCAGCAGCTTAACTGGCTACGAGCAGTACTTC. Its protein is CASSLTGYEQYF.

To note about this clone: The germline gene is not matched at one end of the junction; a read error may be the cause. This chain uses TRBV29-1 with TRBJ2-2, with TRBD2 matching over 12 bases. Germline V gene sequence: CDR1 SQVTM, CDR2 ANQGSEA. This CDR3 spans 16 amino acids. The CDR3, as DNA: TGCAGCGTTGCAGGTCGGACTAGCGGGAACCCCGGGGAGCTGTTTTTT. As protein: CSVAGRTSGNPGELFF.

J is TRBJ2-2 and V is TRBV28; 8 nucleotides agree with TRBD1. CDR1 is MDHEN and CDR2 is SYDVKM in the germline V gene. Trimming at V came to 5 bases and at J to 6 bases, leaving 11 bases not matched to a gene. The CDR3 has 16 amino acids. The CDR3 reads CASSVTGGVFSGELFF. DNA for the CDR3: TGTGCCAGCAGTGTCACAGGGGGTGTTTTTTCCGGGGAGCTGTTTTTT.

V usage is TRBV19 and J usage is TRBJ1-1, with D possibly TRBD1 on 6 matching bases. The CDR3 sequence is 16 residues long. The V end was cut by 5 bases, the J end by 8 bases, with 24 bases between. Germline CDR1 is LNHDA and CDR2 is SQIVND (reference sequence). The CDR3 coding sequence is TGTGCCAGTAGTTTCTCCGGGACACATTCTCAGGGGGAAGCTTTCTTT. Translation gives CASSFSGTHSQGEAFF.